The rows below give T cell receptor beta chains drawn from one sample of a study of blood T cell repertoires in COVID-19. Clones were read by immunoSEQ multiplex PCR, and TCRdb kept only the in-frame ones, dropping some. This table has 190,000 or so clones, 78% appearing once. The sequenced sample consisted of peripheral blood. Receptors were obtained from a woman at least 80 years old with active or convalescent COVID-19. CDR3s include the opening cysteine and the closing phenylalanine or tryptophan. Clone size, where shown, is once, few, many, or a class for clones that have expanded.

clone_size,j_call,v_call,cdr3_aa
NA,TRBJ2-5,TRBV12-3/TRBV12-4,CASSLVTGTQYF
few,TRBJ1-1,TRBV5-3,CAPSKAFF
NA,TRBJ2-2,TRBV5-1,CASSSDSTGELFF
NA,TRBJ2-7,TRBV5-1,CASSLAAGYEQYF
NA,TRBJ1-4,TRBV5-1,CASSSGTVNEKLFF
once,TRBJ2-1,TRBV11-3,CASSLGGAGGFNEQFF
NA,TRBJ1-5,TRBV12-1,CASSSGHRNQPQHF
NA,TRBJ2-7,TRBV27,CASSPRTGGNYEQYF
NA,TRBJ1-2,TRBV29-1,CSVEGGYGYTF
once,TRBJ2-1,TRBV9,CASSVGGGLPGGGQFF
NA,TRBJ1-1,TRBV5-6,CASSLTGRYTEAFF
NA,TRBJ2-7,TRBV29-1,CSARTSYEQYF
NA,TRBJ1-4,TRBV18,CASSPPARGNEKLFF
NA,TRBJ1-3,TRBV6-5,CASSYSITGGNTIYF
few,TRBJ2-5,TRBV18,CASSPMGGSQETQYF
once,TRBJ1-1,TRBV10-1,CATTGRTDRNTEAFF
NA,TRBJ2-3,TRBV29-1,CSARAGRGTDTQYF
few,TRBJ2-3,TRBV7-2,CASSLGAGDTQYF
NA,TRBJ1-2,TRBV4-3,CASSQPGQGGSYGYTF
many,TRBJ1-1,TRBV6-2/TRBV6-3,CASSYSSARGREAFF
NA,TRBJ1-3,TRBV25-1,CAGSEYGAAGNTIYF
NA,TRBJ1-5,TRBV9,CASSVGATGDQPQHF
NA,TRBJ1-2,TRBV6-2/TRBV6-3,CASSPTAPYEGYGYTF
few,TRBJ2-5,TRBV28,CASSSPGQGETQYF
NA,TRBJ2-7,TRBV5-1,CASSPGGAAKSDHSWRYEQYF
few,TRBJ2-3,TRBV27,CASSLSLAGVGDTQYF
NA,TRBJ2-1,TRBV5-1,CASSSGGRYNEQFF
NA,TRBJ1-1,TRBV5-1,CASSADRVRRNTEAFF
NA,TRBJ2-5,TRBV5-1,CASSLVPTWSKTQYF
NA,TRBJ2-3,TRBV28,CASLGDTDTQYF
once,TRBJ2-3,TRBV19,CASRPGQTDTQYF
NA,TRBJ1-1,TRBV5-5,CASSLWTGGTNTEAFF
NA,TRBJ1-6,TRBV5-1,CASSSGQSNSPLHF
NA,TRBJ1-3,TRBV19,CASRQYLTGNTIYF
NA,TRBJ2-5,TRBV7-6,CASSLTASGGETQYF
NA,TRBJ1-1,TRBV28,CASSPDSRVNTEAFF
few,TRBJ2-6,TRBV28,CASSLSRESGANVLTF
NA,TRBJ1-3,TRBV5-5,CASSQAGVGNTIYF
NA,TRBJ2-1,TRBV19,CASSIGTRRSYNEQFF
few,TRBJ2-3,TRBV6-4,CASSDSSGGGTDTQYF
NA,TRBJ1-2,TRBV28,CASSLTHLYGYTF
NA,TRBJ1-4,TRBV4-3,CASSQDVVGPTGSNEKLFF
NA,TRBJ2-7,TRBV7-6,CASSTGLAGGPPYF
NA,TRBJ1-1,TRBV12-3/TRBV12-4,CASSWTGETEAFF
NA,TRBJ2-5,TRBV7-7,CASSLGSSGGAQETQYF
NA,TRBJ2-5,TRBV18,CASSPRTGLLETQYF
NA,TRBJ1-2,TRBV28,CASSLILVNYGYTF
NA,TRBJ2-4,TRBV10-2,CATQGSGNIQYF
once,TRBJ1-2,TRBV28,CASSRTGNEGYTF
NA,TRBJ2-5,TRBV7-2,CASSLVGTSGGEETQYF
NA,TRBJ2-2,TRBV10-3,CASYSGELFF
NA,TRBJ1-3,TRBV3-1/TRBV3-2,CASSQDVPQISGNTIYF
NA,TRBJ1-5,TRBV18,CASSPTGFSNQPQHF
few,TRBJ1-6,TRBV5-1,CASSLAQTSNSPLHF
once,TRBJ2-2,TRBV18,CASSPAGQGNTGELFF
NA,TRBJ1-1,TRBV2,CASSAARAYTEAFF